This T cell receptor (beta chain) was identified during a study of blood T cell repertoires in COVID-19. Looking at the study overall: COVID-19 samples collected from the United States, Italy and Spain covered acute and convalescent phases. Sample material is recorded as cDNA or gDNA derived from T cells, B-cell-depleted T cells, or PBMCs.

This clone has only one observation. In the authors' workflow: Amplified reference gene primers provided the basis for estimating nucleated cell counts. Profiling relied on immunoSEQ multiplex PCR, and the TCRdb table lists in-frame clones only, not all of them. The V and J calls and clone size were taken over from that table, and D and trimming were inferred from the DNA. The sample has about 76,000 clones, approximately 86% seen once. Germline V gene lookup returns CDR1 LNHDA and CDR2 SQIVND (reference sequence). CDR3 size: 17 residues. V dropped 4 bases and J dropped 3; count of bases not matched to a gene: 6.

This clonotype originated in a human donor in a cohort sampled during active COVID-19. Sequencing used peripheral blood. The chain uses TRBV19 and TRBJ1-6, with 10 bases that match TRBD1. The CDR3 is CASSTRTGGGYNSPLHF. The CDR3 DNA sequence: TGTGCCAGTAGTACCCGGACAGGGGGGGGCTATAATTCACCCCTCCACTTT.